This is a list of T cell receptor beta chains from one sample in a study of blood T cell repertoires in COVID-19. This table comes from immunoSEQ multiplex PCR, and its TCRdb copy is limited to in-frame clones, with some not included. The table lists 180,000 or so clones, approximately 80% of them singletons, with around an eighth in the top ten. The sample taken for sequencing was PBMCs or T cells enriched from blood (not recorded which). Source of these receptors: a man aged 55 to 70 who had been exposed to COVID-19. CDR3s include the opening cysteine and the closing phenylalanine or tryptophan. A D gene is named only where the DNA matches it firmly. Size tells how often a clone was seen (once, few, many) or the class of an expanded clone, and some rows leave it out.

abundance: NA
d_gene: NA
v_gene: TRBV9
j_gene: TRBJ1-3
CDR3aa: CASSVGQGGNTIYF
CDR3nt: TGTGCCAGCAGCGTAGGTCAGGGTGGAAACACCATATATTTT

abundance: NA
d_gene: NA
v_gene: TRBV27
j_gene: TRBJ1-4
CDR3aa: CASRTPLNEKLFF
CDR3nt: TGTGCCAGCAGAACACCCCTCAATGAAAAACTGTTTTTT

abundance: NA
d_gene: NA
v_gene: TRBV12-3/TRBV12-4
j_gene: TRBJ2-3
CDR3aa: CATRGAQMGTQYF
CDR3nt: TGTGCCACCAGGGGGGCACAAATGGGTACGCAGTATTTT

abundance: NA
d_gene: TRBD1
v_gene: TRBV5-1
j_gene: TRBJ1-4
CDR3aa: CASSMGQGREKLFF
CDR3nt: TGCGCCAGCAGCATGGGACAGGGACGTGAAAAACTGTTTTTT

abundance: NA
d_gene: NA
v_gene: TRBV21-1
j_gene: TRBJ1-5
CDR3aa: CASRVQGGQINQPQHF
CDR3nt: TGTGCCAGCAGGGTCCAGGGTGGACAGATCAATCAGCCCCAGCATTTT

abundance: NA
d_gene: NA
v_gene: TRBV28
j_gene: TRBJ1-2
CDR3aa: CASSFGGARGYTF
CDR3nt: TGTGCCAGCAGTTTCGGGGGGGCGAGAGGCTACACCTTC

abundance: NA
d_gene: NA
v_gene: TRBV19
j_gene: TRBJ1-3
CDR3aa: CASSVSGDPGNTIYF
CDR3nt: TGTGCCAGTAGTGTGTCGGGGGACCCTGGAAACACCATATATTTT

abundance: NA
d_gene: NA
v_gene: TRBV5-6
j_gene: TRBJ2-2
CDR3aa: CASSYVTGNTGELFF
CDR3nt: TGTGCCAGCAGTTATGTTACGGGGAACACCGGGGAGCTGTTTTTT

abundance: NA
d_gene: NA
v_gene: TRBV9
j_gene: TRBJ2-3
CDR3aa: CASSVGARERTDTQYF
CDR3nt: TGTGCCAGCAGCGTAGGAGCCAGGGAACGCACAGATACGCAGTATTTT

abundance: NA
d_gene: NA
v_gene: TRBV11-1
j_gene: TRBJ2-3
CDR3aa: CASSSGQAGGDTQYF
CDR3nt: TGTGCCAGCAGCTCCGGACAGGCCGGGGGAGATACGCAGTATTTT

abundance: NA
d_gene: NA
v_gene: TRBV6-5
j_gene: TRBJ2-7
CDR3aa: CASREWGTPIYGQYF
CDR3nt: TGTGCCAGCAGGGAGTGGGGGACTCCTATCTACGGGCAGTACTTC

abundance: NA
d_gene: NA
v_gene: TRBV6-2/TRBV6-3
j_gene: TRBJ1-5
CDR3aa: CASSYEVLGQPQHF
CDR3nt: TGTGCCAGCAGTTACGAGGTCCTCGGGCAGCCCCAGCATTTT

abundance: NA
d_gene: TRBD1
v_gene: TRBV5-6
j_gene: TRBJ2-7
CDR3aa: CASSDRGIPYEQYF
CDR3nt: TGTGCCAGCAGCGACAGGGGGATCCCCTACGAGCAGTACTTC

abundance: NA
d_gene: TRBD2
v_gene: TRBV11-3
j_gene: TRBJ2-5
CDR3aa: CASSPLRGGLAGETQYF
CDR3nt: TGTGCCAGCAGCCCACTTAGGGGGGGACTAGCAGGGGAGACCCAGTACTTC

abundance: NA
d_gene: NA
v_gene: TRBV5-4
j_gene: TRBJ1-2
CDR3aa: CASSLAGQPYGYTF
CDR3nt: TGTGCCAGCAGCTTGGCAGGGCAGCCCTATGGCTACACCTTC

abundance: NA
d_gene: TRBD2
v_gene: TRBV27
j_gene: TRBJ2-7
CDR3aa: CASSLMGLAGFSYEQYF
CDR3nt: TGTGCCAGCAGTTTAATGGGGCTAGCGGGTTTCTCCTACGAGCAGTACTTC

abundance: NA
d_gene: TRBD2
v_gene: TRBV2
j_gene: TRBJ2-2
CDR3aa: CASRILAGGTGELFF
CDR3nt: TGTGCCAGCAGAATACTAGCGGGAGGCACCGGGGAGCTGTTTTTT

abundance: few
d_gene: NA
v_gene: TRBV19
j_gene: TRBJ2-2
CDR3aa: CASSMAANTGELFF
CDR3nt: TGTGCCAGTAGTATGGCGGCGAACACCGGGGAGCTGTTTTTT

abundance: NA
d_gene: NA
v_gene: TRBV7-9
j_gene: TRBJ2-7
CDR3aa: CASSYPGQAYEQYF
CDR3nt: TGTGCCAGCAGCTACCCCGGACAAGCCTACGAGCAGTACTTC

abundance: NA
d_gene: TRBD1
v_gene: TRBV11-3
j_gene: TRBJ1-2
CDR3aa: CASSLGDRGPDGYTF
CDR3nt: TGTGCCAGCAGCTTAGGGGACAGGGGGCCGGATGGCTACACCTTC

abundance: once
d_gene: NA
v_gene: TRBV7-6
j_gene: TRBJ1-4
CDR3aa: CASSSRTAVGTEKLFF
CDR3nt: TGTGCCAGCAGCTCGCGGACTGCAGTAGGAACTGAAAAACTGTTTTTT

abundance: few
d_gene: NA
v_gene: TRBV7-9
j_gene: TRBJ1-1
CDR3aa: CASSPPFRGTEAFF
CDR3nt: TGTGCCAGCAGCCCTCCCTTCCGAGGGACTGAAGCTTTCTTT

abundance: NA
d_gene: TRBD2
v_gene: TRBV3-1/TRBV3-2
j_gene: TRBJ2-2
CDR3aa: CASSQGLAENTGELFF
CDR3nt: TGTGCCAGCAGCCAGGGACTAGCGGAAAACACCGGGGAGCTGTTTTTT

abundance: NA
d_gene: NA
v_gene: TRBV19
j_gene: TRBJ2-2
CDR3aa: CASRSTGNTGELFF
CDR3nt: TGTGCCAGTAGATCAACAGGGAACACCGGGGAGCTGTTTTTT

abundance: NA
d_gene: TRBD1
v_gene: TRBV5-4
j_gene: TRBJ2-7
CDR3aa: CASSSTGFHEQYF
CDR3nt: TGTGCCAGCAGCTCGACAGGGTTCCACGAGCAGTACTTC

abundance: many
d_gene: TRBD1
v_gene: TRBV19
j_gene: TRBJ2-1
CDR3aa: CASNPDRSSYNEQFF
CDR3nt: TGTGCCAGTAACCCGGACAGGAGCTCCTACAATGAGCAGTTCTTC

abundance: NA
d_gene: NA
v_gene: TRBV29-1
j_gene: TRBJ1-2
CDR3aa: CSAAGGVYGYTF
CDR3nt: TGCAGCGCAGCAGGTGGTGTCTATGGCTACACCTTC

abundance: NA
d_gene: TRBD1
v_gene: TRBV28
j_gene: TRBJ1-1
CDR3aa: CASSRQGRYTEAFF
CDR3nt: TGTGCCAGCAGTAGACAGGGAAGGTACACTGAAGCTTTCTTT

abundance: NA
d_gene: TRBD1
v_gene: TRBV29-1
j_gene: TRBJ2-2
CDR3aa: CSVRDRATTGELFF
CDR3nt: TGCAGCGTTCGGGACAGGGCGACAACCGGGGAGCTGTTTTTT

abundance: NA
d_gene: NA
v_gene: TRBV9
j_gene: TRBJ2-1
CDR3aa: CASSERGSGDYNEQFF
CDR3nt: TGTGCCAGCAGCGAGAGAGGGTCGGGCGACTACAATGAGCAGTTCTTC

abundance: NA
d_gene: NA
v_gene: TRBV30
j_gene: TRBJ1-5
CDR3aa: CAWSVPGVRQPQHF
CDR3nt: TGTGCCTGGAGTGTACCAGGGGTTCGCCAGCCCCAGCATTTT

abundance: once
d_gene: NA
v_gene: TRBV29-1
j_gene: TRBJ2-2
CDR3aa: CSASNTGELFF
CDR3nt: TGCAGCGCCAGTAACACCGGGGAGCTGTTTTTT

abundance: NA
d_gene: NA
v_gene: TRBV4-1
j_gene: TRBJ2-7
CDR3aa: CASSHPGQRGEQYF
CDR3nt: TGCGCCAGCAGCCATCCCGGTCAAAGGGGGGAGCAGTACTTC

abundance: NA
d_gene: TRBD1
v_gene: TRBV9
j_gene: TRBJ1-2
CDR3aa: CASSLSDGDSYGYTF
CDR3nt: TGTGCCAGCAGCCTTTCTGACGGGGACAGCTATGGCTACACCTTC

abundance: NA
d_gene: NA
v_gene: TRBV7-6
j_gene: TRBJ2-1
CDR3aa: CASRYSPRVALNNEQFF
CDR3nt: TGTGCCAGCAGATATAGCCCCCGTGTGGCTCTTAACAATGAGCAGTTCTTC

abundance: NA
d_gene: NA
v_gene: TRBV5-1
j_gene: TRBJ2-1
CDR3aa: CASSEALNEQFF
CDR3nt: TGCGCCAGCAGTGAGGCCTTGAATGAGCAGTTCTTC

abundance: few
d_gene: NA
v_gene: TRBV28
j_gene: TRBJ2-4
CDR3aa: CASTARQAPGNIQYF
CDR3nt: TGTGCCAGCACCGCGAGGCAAGCCCCTGGGAACATTCAGTACTTC

abundance: NA
d_gene: NA
v_gene: TRBV3-1/TRBV3-2
j_gene: TRBJ1-1
CDR3aa: CASSRFATGSTEAFF
CDR3nt: TGTGCCAGCAGCCGTTTTGCCACAGGGAGTACTGAAGCTTTCTTT

abundance: NA
d_gene: NA
v_gene: TRBV10-2
j_gene: TRBJ2-3
CDR3aa: CASSVGISTDTQYF
CDR3nt: TGCGCCAGCAGTGTGGGCATTAGCACAGATACGCAGTATTTT

abundance: NA
d_gene: TRBD2
v_gene: TRBV7-8
j_gene: TRBJ2-1
CDR3aa: CASSLVLREYKNEQFF
CDR3nt: TGTGCCAGCAGCTTAGTCTTGCGGGAGTACAAAAATGAGCAGTTCTTC

abundance: once
d_gene: TRBD2
v_gene: TRBV6-5
j_gene: TRBJ2-1
CDR3aa: CASKKTSDMGEQFF
CDR3nt: TGTGCCAGCAAAAAGACTAGCGATATGGGTGAGCAGTTCTTC

abundance: NA
d_gene: NA
v_gene: TRBV28
j_gene: TRBJ1-5
CDR3aa: CASNRDSNQPQHF
CDR3nt: TGTGCCAGTAACAGAGATAGCAATCAGCCCCAGCATTTT